A single sample is the source of the 2 T cell receptor beta chains below, sequenced in a study of beta chain features in type 1 diabetes. Study-level points and caveats: All four CD4+ subsets of Type 1 diabetes patients contained TCRB CDR3s that were moderately but significantly shorter.

Their antigens are not known. Expressed TCRB transcripts were sequenced, since all the RNA that had been isolated was reverse transcribed. Some clones are missing from TCRdb's copy, which holds only in-frame ones; the method was immunoSEQ multiplex PCR. The data hold 150,000 to 200,000 clones, with about 9% observed a single time. The sequenced sample consisted of central memory CD4+ T cells from blood. The receptors derive from a woman aged 25 to 39 with type 1 diabetes.

V gene TRBV7-9 combines with J gene TRBJ2-1; 10 bases fit TRBD2. CDR3 length equals 13 residues. Unmatched junction bases numbered 5, after V lost 8 bases and J lost 7 bases. Germline V gives CDR1 SEHNR, CDR2 FQNEAQ (reference sequence). In DNA form, the CDR3 reads TGTGCCAGCTCCACTAGCGGGATGAATGAGCAGTTCTTC. Its protein product is CASSTSGMNEQFF. The whole variable domain, remainder taken from reference TRBV7-9 and TRBJ2-1, is DTGVSQNPRHKITKRGQNVTFRCDPISEHNRLYWYRQTLGQGPEFLTYFQNEAQLEKSRLLSDRFSAERPKGSFSTLEIQRTEQGDSAMYLCASSTSGMNEQFFGPGTRLTVL.

The genes are TRBV4-3 and TRBJ2-3, with D possibly matching TRBD2 (6 bases). The germline V gene encodes CDR1 LGHNA and CDR2 YSLEER. The CDR3 has 15 residues. The V and J ends lost 1 base and 3 bases respectively, with 11 bases between them. The CDR3 DNA reads as TGCGCCAGCAGCCAAGTGCTAGCGAGGACAGATACGCAGTATTTT. It specifies CASSQVLARTDTQYF.